Following are 8 T cell receptor beta chains from one sample sequenced in a study of persistence of HIV-infected CD4 T cells. Anti-CD3/anti-CD28 beads served as a nonspecific positive control stimulus. CD4+ T cells upregulating both CD40 ligand and CD69 were sorted as responding cells. This was the immunoSEQ version 4 assay in survey mode. Clones were sequenced by immunoSEQ multiplex PCR, and TCRdb holds only the in-frame ones, with some missing. The sample lists roughly 45,000 clones, 89% occurring once. Their target antigens are unknown. The specimen comprised CD4+ T cells sorted from PBMCs after 18-hour stimulation, sampled from a patient who received antiretroviral therapy. The receptors were gathered from an adult man with HIV who was CMV-seropositive.

In the case of this clone: At one of its ends the junction is not consistent with the germline gene, which may arise from a read error. The CDR3 nucleotides read TGTGCCAGCAGAGAAGACAGGGGCCTTGAAGCTTTCTTT. Amino acid sequence: CASREDRGLEAFF. The chain recombines TRBV2 with TRBJ1-1, with 8 nucleotides matching TRBD1. This CDR3 has 13 amino acids. Germline V gene data show CDR1 as SNHLY and CDR2 as FYNNEI.

The genes are TRBV27 and TRBJ1-6; D possibly corresponds to TRBD1 (6 bases). The CDR3 is made up of 17 amino acids. V dropped 5 bases and J dropped 6 bases, with 20 bases sitting between them. The germline CDR1 and CDR2 sequences are MNHEY and SMNVEV (reference sequence). The CDR3 DNA reads TGTGCCAGCAGTCCATTTCAACCGGACAGAGTTAATTCACCCCTCCACTTT. Translated, it gives CASSPFQPDRVNSPLHF.

The chain couples TRBV25-1 to TRBJ2-1; TRBD2 aligns across 8 bases. Germline V gives CDR1 MGHDK, CDR2 SYGVNS. This CDR3 has 14 amino acids. V lost 2 bases and J lost 8; bases outside the gene matches: 5. DNA of the CDR3: TGTGCCAGCAGTGAACGGGGGGGCCGCGATGAGCAGTTCTTC. This sequence encodes CASSERGGRDEQFF.

V gene TRBV6-5 combines with J gene TRBJ1-1; TRBD1 might be the D (6 bases). Trimming pared 2 bases from V and 4 bases from J, leaving 17 bases between. The CDR3 runs 16 residues. Germline V gene sequence: CDR1 MNHEY, CDR2 SVGAGI. As DNA, the CDR3 is TGTGCCAGCAGTTACCCCAACAGGGTGGGTCGCACTGAAGCTTTCTTT. Amino acids: CASSYPNRVGRTEAFF.

The chain employs TRBV10-1 and TRBJ2-5; tentatively, D is TRBD1 (6 bases). The V gene lost 5 bases and the J gene lost 1 base, with 14 bases spanning the gap. CDR3 length equals 15 residues. Per germline, CDR1 WNHNN and CDR2 SYGVQD (reference sequence). The CDR3 region has the DNA TGCGCCAGCAGTCCCACTGGACAGTCCCAAGAGACCCAGTACTTC. Protein sequence: CASSPTGQSQETQYF.

The rearrangement links TRBV6-5 to TRBJ1-5; 7 bases are shared with TRBD1. CDR3 length: 14 residues. The germline gives CDR1 MNHEY, CDR2 SVGAGI. With 5 bases clipped from V and 2 bases from J, the junction kept 3 bases outside the gene matches. CDR3 region: CASSLQGGNQPQHF. Written as DNA, the CDR3 is TGTGCCAGCAGTCTGCAGGGGGGCAATCAGCCCCAGCATTTT.

The genes are TRBV2 and TRBJ2-7; the match to TRBD1 covers 7 bases. This CDR3 contains 12 residues. Germline V lookup: CDR1 SNHLY, CDR2 FYNNEI. V lost 5 bases to trimming and J lost 5 bases; unmatched junction nucleotides: 3. CDR3 sequence reads: CASSTDRDEQYF. The CDR3 bases are TGTGCCAGCAGTACCGACAGGGACGAGCAGTACTTC.

The chain carries TRBV3-1 (or the pseudogene TRBV3-2) and TRBJ2-6; tentative D call: TRBD1 (6 bases). Germline V gives CDR1 LGHDT, CDR2 YNNKEL (reference sequence). The CDR3 spans 19 residues. V was cut by 4 bases and J by 1 base, with 20 bases left in between. The CDR3 loop reads CASSPRLAGDPSGANVLTF. In DNA form, the CDR3 reads TGTGCCAGCAGCCCAAGGTTGGCAGGGGACCCTTCTGGGGCCAACGTCCTGACTTTC.